This T cell receptor beta chain appears in the sequencing data of a study of T-cell reconstitution after alpha-beta-depleted transplantation in children. Study-level results: Several hundred expanded graft clones reportedly were the source of alpha-beta T cells about two months after transplant. Newly generated T cells supplied most T-cell counts and diversity one year post-transplant.

The CDR3 is 18 amino acids. CDR1 is SQVTM, CDR2 ANQGSEA, per germline. Trimming removed 4 bases at V and 0 bases at J, with 23 bases between. In its sample, this clonotype was seen many times. Its antigen is currently unknown. Unique molecular identifiers were used to barcode this TCRbeta library. TCRdb fed the PCR reads into MiXCR, producing one record per CDR3 protein. The sample holds a few hundred thousand distinct CDR3 sequences, about 23% seen once. This TCR was sampled from a girl aged 2 to 9 with Fanconi anemia, due to receive a stem cell transplant. Sequenced here: PBMCs, sampled before TCRalphabeta/CD19-depleted stem cell transplant. The chain uses TRBV29-1 and TRBJ2-3, with D hard to call. This CDR3 is CSVGNFPTRTTSTDTQYF. CDR3 DNA: TGCAGCGTTGGGAACTTTCCAACTCGCACCACAAGCACAGATACGCAGTATTTT.